This T cell receptor beta chain was captured in a study of cytomegalovirus exposure and HLA in healthy donors. Study in general: Among the approximately 420 donors who were genotyped, approximately 76% fell in the genetic ancestry cluster that is associated with self-reported Caucasian donors.

The ends lost 5 bases at V and 10 bases at J; junction bases unmatched: 12. CDR3 length equals 16 residues. Germline V gene lookup returns CDR1 SGHTA and CDR2 FQGNSA. Findings and limits, study-wide: About 87% or about 30% of the time was how often most TCR beta V segments were productive, according to an earlier analysis. TCR beta sequences reportedly predicted most subjects' HLA-A and HLA-B alleles accurately. In a later analysis, a missense DCLRE1C variant was linked to TCR beta V- and J-gene trimming.

Turning to this clone: Antigen: not known.

The PCR employed 60 Vbeta primers together with 13 Jbeta primers. This table comes from immunoSEQ multiplex PCR, and its TCRdb copy is limited to in-frame clones, with some not included. The data contain approximately 170,000 clones, about four fifths of them seen just once; the ten biggest clones take up approximately 7%. The source of this sequence is a male donor in good health and CMV-seropositive. Sequencing was carried out using PBMCs. J is TRBJ1-6 and V is TRBV7-2; 9 bases match TRBD1. The CDR3 DNA follows: TGTGCCAGCAGCCTGAACTGGGACAGGGCGGTCTCACCCCTCCACTTT. This encodes CASSLNWDRAVSPLHF.